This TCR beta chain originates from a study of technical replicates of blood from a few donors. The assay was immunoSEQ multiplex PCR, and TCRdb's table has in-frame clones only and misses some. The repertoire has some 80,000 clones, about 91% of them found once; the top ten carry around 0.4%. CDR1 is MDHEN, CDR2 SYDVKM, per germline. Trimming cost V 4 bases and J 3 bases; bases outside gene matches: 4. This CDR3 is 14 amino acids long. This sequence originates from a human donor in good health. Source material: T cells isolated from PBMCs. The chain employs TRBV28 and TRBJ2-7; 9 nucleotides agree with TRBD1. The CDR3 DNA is TGTGCCAGCAGTTGGGGACAGGGCGGCTACGAGCAGTACTTC. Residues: CASSWGQGGYEQYF.